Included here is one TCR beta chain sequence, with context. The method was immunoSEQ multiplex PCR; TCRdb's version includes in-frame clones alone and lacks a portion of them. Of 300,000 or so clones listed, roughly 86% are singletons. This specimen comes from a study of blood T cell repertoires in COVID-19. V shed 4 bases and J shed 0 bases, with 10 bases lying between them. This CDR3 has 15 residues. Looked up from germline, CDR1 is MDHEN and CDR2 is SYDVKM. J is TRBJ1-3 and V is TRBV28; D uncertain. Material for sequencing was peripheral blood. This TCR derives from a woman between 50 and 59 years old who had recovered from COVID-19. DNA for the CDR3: TGTGCCAGCAGTTCCCCTCAGTTCTCTGGAAACACCATATATTTT. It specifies CASSSPQFSGNTIYF.